This T cell receptor (beta chain) was identified during a study of control samples from healthy donors and cancer patients. TCRdb keeps only in-frame clones here, not all; method: immunoSEQ multiplex PCR. The sample gives 45,000 to 70,000 clones, roughly 90% of which show up once; roughly 0.9% is in the top ten. The specimen sequenced was PBMCs. This clonotype was obtained from a man aged 25 to 40 with colorectal cancer.

CDR3 region: CASSTGIGLLDGYTF. CDR3 sequence (DNA): TGTGCCAGTAGTACAGGGATCGGCCTTTTGGATGGCTACACCTTC. This chain links TRBV19 with TRBJ1-2; a possible D gene is TRBD1 (5 bases). Trimming shortened V by 4 bases and J by 6 bases, and 18 bases separated the two germline ends. The CDR3 extends over 15 amino acids. The germline gives CDR1 LNHDA, CDR2 SQIVND (reference sequence).